A selection of T cell receptor beta chains follows, all from one sample in a study of graft-versus-host responses after intestinal transplantation. Profiled with immunoSEQ multiplex PCR; TCRdb holds only in-frame clones, not every one. The table includes some 4,400 clones, approximately 70% detected once. Sequences were derived from ileum tissue, sampled 17 days after transplant. The receptors were sampled from a human patient who received an intestinal transplant, so some T cells may come from the graft donor. Each CDR3 is given with its conserved first and last residue. A D gene is named only where the DNA matches it firmly. Size values are once, few and many counts, or a class for expanded clones, and some rows have none.

D gene: -
V gene: TRBV5-1
J gene: TRBJ2-2
clone size: -
CDR3 protein: CASSLNGGTGELFF
CDR3 DNA: TGCGCCAGCAGCTTGAACGGGGGCACCGGGGAGCTGTTTTTT

D gene: TRBD1
V gene: TRBV25-1
J gene: TRBJ2-1
clone size: -
CDR3 protein: CASSESWDSTYNEQFF
CDR3 DNA: TGTGCCAGCAGTGAATCCTGGGACAGTACCTACAATGAGCAGTTCTTC

D gene: -
V gene: TRBV28
J gene: TRBJ1-3
clone size: -
CDR3 protein: CASSFSSKGVSGNTIYF
CDR3 DNA: TGTGCCAGCAGTTTCTCCAGCAAGGGGGTCTCTGGAAACACCATATATTTT

D gene: -
V gene: TRBV5-8
J gene: TRBJ2-5
clone size: -
CDR3 protein: CASSTVGLLHRETQYF
CDR3 DNA: TGTGCCAGCAGCACCGTAGGACTGCTACATAGGGAGACCCAGTACTTC

D gene: -
V gene: TRBV30
J gene: TRBJ1-3
clone size: -
CDR3 protein: CAWSGGMGGNTIYF
CDR3 DNA: TGTGCCTGGAGTGGGGGCATGGGGGGAAACACCATATATTTT

D gene: TRBD1
V gene: TRBV11-2
J gene: TRBJ1-4
clone size: once
CDR3 protein: CASSAGQGEYATNEKLFF
CDR3 DNA: TGTGCCAGCAGCGCAGGACAGGGGGAATATGCAACTAATGAAAAACTGTTTTTT

D gene: TRBD1
V gene: TRBV30
J gene: TRBJ2-5
clone size: -
CDR3 protein: CAWSRTGGSETQYF
CDR3 DNA: TGTGCCTGGAGTCGAACAGGGGGTAGTGAGACCCAGTACTTC

D gene: TRBD1
V gene: TRBV15
J gene: TRBJ2-4
clone size: few
CDR3 protein: CATSRDWTGRNIQYF
CDR3 DNA: TGTGCCACCAGCAGAGATTGGACAGGGAGGAACATTCAGTACTTC

D gene: -
V gene: TRBV7-9
J gene: TRBJ2-1
clone size: -
CDR3 protein: CASSPVRGTGEQFF
CDR3 DNA: TGTGCCAGCAGCCCAGTTCGGGGAACTGGTGAGCAGTTCTTC

D gene: -
V gene: TRBV6-1
J gene: TRBJ2-1
clone size: once
CDR3 protein: CASSETGYNEQFF
CDR3 DNA: TGTGCCAGCAGCGAGACTGGATACAATGAGCAGTTCTTC

D gene: -
V gene: TRBV28
J gene: TRBJ1-1
clone size: -
CDR3 protein: CASSREDEAFF
CDR3 DNA: TGTGCCAGCAGCAGGGAAGATGAAGCTTTCTTT

D gene: -
V gene: TRBV7-9
J gene: TRBJ1-1
clone size: -
CDR3 protein: CASSFSGMNTEAFF
CDR3 DNA: TGTGCCAGCAGCTTTTCAGGGATGAACACTGAAGCTTTCTTT

D gene: -
V gene: TRBV28
J gene: TRBJ2-1
clone size: -
CDR3 protein: CASRRGGGSSYNEQFF
CDR3 DNA: TGTGCCAGCAGAAGAGGGGGGGGAAGCTCCTACAATGAGCAGTTCTTC

D gene: -
V gene: TRBV6-1
J gene: TRBJ1-3
clone size: few
CDR3 protein: CASSEGLGQGGNTIYF
CDR3 DNA: TGTGCCAGCAGTGAAGGGTTGGGGCAAGGTGGAAACACCATATATTTT

D gene: -
V gene: TRBV7-9
J gene: TRBJ1-3
clone size: -
CDR3 protein: CASSFGPGKGNTIYF
CDR3 DNA: -

D gene: -
V gene: TRBV30
J gene: TRBJ2-5
clone size: once
CDR3 protein: CAWSIGSQETQYF
CDR3 DNA: TGTGCCTGGAGTATCGGGAGCCAAGAGACCCAGTACTTC